This entry is about one T cell receptor beta chain. The clone's antigen remains unknown. No qualities accompany the bases; no much larger clone lies one base away. TCR cDNA was synthesized by 5'RACE template switching, through which a universal primer site and unique molecular identifiers were introduced. Priming of cDNA synthesis was performed from both the TCR alpha and TCR beta constant segments. Two PCR steps were used to amplify libraries, with sample barcodes and sequencing adapters being added in the second step. Sequencing of the libraries was done on either Illumina HiSeq 2500 (2x100 bp) or NovaSeq (2x150 bp). From the authors' description of their analysis: MIGEC was used to demultiplex reads and collapse the reads into UMI consensus sequences, and MiXCR was used for V(D)J alignment. Using edgeR on replicate PBMC samples, clonotypes were called vaccine-responding if FDR was below 0.01 and the log2 fold change was above 5 up to day 15. Bulk clonotypes were assigned CD4 or CD8 identity according to which sequenced CD4 or CD8 repertoire held them at higher abundance. TCRdb passed the public sequencing reads through fastp at Q25 and MiXCR, retaining productive beta sequences. Entries that share a CDR3 protein sequence are merged under the most common genes and DNA. Here the V and J calls rest on TCRdb's processing, not on the authors' analysis. Across this sample there are about 130,000 distinct CDR3 sequences, with 7.4% seen only once. The ten largest make up 2.5% of the sample.

These data come from a study of T cells after yellow fever vaccination (dated by TCRdb to between 2017 and 2020). Context from the whole study: Libraries from fractions with low cell numbers were prepared with the SMART-Seq v4 Ultra Low Input RNA kit. Bulk TCR alpha and beta repertoires were sequenced longitudinally to track T-cell clones before and after primary and booster YFV17D yellow fever vaccination. The cohort comprised two healthy male donors, one aged 18 to 29 and one aged 30 to 40 years. Blood samples were taken at several timepoints before and after primary and secondary immunization, and bulk PBMC replicates and cell subsets were isolated.

At the junction V is shortened by 5 bases and J by 9 bases, with 25 bases in between. Its CDR3 holds 16 amino acids, cysteine through phenylalanine. The entry retains the CDR3 DNA only, 48 bases that are in frame from base 1. In the germline V gene, CDR1 corresponds to SGHVS and CDR2 to FQNEAQ. Study-level results and caveats: Compared with the primary T-cell response, the secondary T-cell response was weaker but faster, peaking on day 5 rather than day 15. Because abundant contaminating clonotypes from the bulk population could be contained in FACS-sorted repertoires, computational filtering was required. Only two donors were included in the study, so the extent to which the findings can be generalized is limited. After the booster, most of the clones that had expanded following primary vaccination were detected again (just under 97% of CD4 and 80% to 90% of CD8), which suggests that memory was broadly maintained. A small fraction of clonotypes appeared in both the CD4 and CD8 compartments, likely as a result of convergent recombination.

The treatment or condition label, read with the paper, signifies: live attenuated yellow fever vaccine strain. A standard Ficoll-Paque protocol was used to isolate PBMCs from peripheral blood. Dynabeads CD4 and CD8 positive selection kits were used to isolate the CD4 and CD8 T-cell fractions. TriZol was used to extract RNA from bulk PBMCs, from CD4 and CD8 fractions, and from dextramer-positive and dextramer-negative fractions. This sequence originates from a man aged 18 to 29 who received the YFV17D yellow fever vaccine. The sequencing used CD4+ T cells sorted from PBMCs, collected 10 to 11 days after the first yellow fever vaccination. The rearranged chain carries TRBV7-8 and TRBJ2-5; 6 matching bases give a weak D call of TRBD2. The DNA sequence is TGTGCCAGCAGCCTAGGGCGGTTAGCGGCCGATAGGGCCCAGTACTTC. Translated, this is CASSLGRLAADRAQYF.